This TCR beta chain was captured in a study of T cells in Graves' hyperthyroidism and ophthalmopathy. Notes on the study in general: The authors' 13 V-J model separated ophthalmopathy from stable hyperthyroidism.

The authors deemed Graves' hyperthyroidism stable absent ophthalmopathy progression within 18 months. Each 10 ml fresh peripheral blood draw supplied the PBMCs. This clonotype was observed at least ten times. What it recognizes is unknown. The J segment lost 6 bases and the V segment lost 0 bases, leaving 8 bases of the junction unmatched. Germline values: CDR1 SGHDN, CDR2 FVKESK. The CDR3 is 16 residues long. TCR beta CDR3 regions were amplified from RNA transcripts. With the HTBI primer set, the TCR CDR3 went through a first round of RT-PCR. TCRdb re-derived calls from the multiplex PCR reads in MiXCR, one entry per CDR3 protein. This sample has hundreds of thousands of distinct CDR3 sequences, with roughly an eighth found just once.

Sequencing was carried out using blood. This sequence was found in a woman under 30 with Graves' hyperthyroidism. This chain connects TRBV14 to TRBJ2-1, with 7 bases identical to TRBD1. The CDR3 reads CASSQDWLGTANEQFF. CDR3 in DNA: TGTGCCAGCAGCCAAGATTGGCTTGGGACAGCCAATGAGCAGTTCTTC. Variable domain in full (rest from reference TRBV14 and TRBJ2-1): EAGVTQFPSHSVIEKGQTVTLRCDPISGHDNLYWYRRVMGKEIKFLLHFVKESKQDESGMPNNRFLAERTGGTYSTLKVQPAELEDSGVYFCASSQDWLGTANEQFFGPGTRLTVL.